A selection of T cell receptor beta chains follows, all from one sample in a study of CD8 T cells in Susac syndrome. TCRdb analysed the immunoSEQ multiplex PCR reads with MiXCR anew, one entry per CDR3 protein. The table shows roughly 300,000 distinct CDR3 sequences, with roughly 81% occurring only once. Sequenced: CD8+ T cells from PBMCs. All receptors come from a human donor with multiple sclerosis. Both conserved end residues are part of each CDR3. Fields, in order: D gene, clone size, V gene, J gene, CDR3 protein, CDR3 DNA. A D gene is named only where the DNA matches it firmly. Some rows have no size entry. The others give once, few or many, or a class for an expanded clone.

D: -
size: -
V: TRBV10-3
J: TRBJ1-4
CDR3: CASSELKGQLRKKLFF
DNA: TGTGCCTCCTCAGAATTGAAGGGGCAATTGAGGAAAAAACTGTTTTTT

D: -
size: once
V: TRBV6-5
J: TRBJ2-5
CDR3: CASSLWGQETQYF
DNA: TGTGCCAGCAGTCTATGGGGACAAGAGACCCAGTACTTC

D: -
size: -
V: TRBV28
J: TRBJ1-4
CDR3: CAGQRKFGEKLFF
DNA: TGTGCCGGACAAAGGAAGTTTGGTGAAAAACTGTTTTTT

D: TRBD1
size: -
V: TRBV19
J: TRBJ2-4
CDR3: CASSDRGQAKNIQYF
DNA: TGTGCCAGTAGCGACAGGGGGCAAGCCAAAAACATTCAGTACTTC

D: -
size: -
V: TRBV7-2
J: TRBJ2-7
CDR3: CASSLERGTYEQYF
DNA: TGTGCCAGCAGCTTAGAACGGGGAACCTACGAGCAGTACTTC

D: TRBD2
size: -
V: TRBV24-1
J: TRBJ2-3
CDR3: CATSDLASGGLTDTQYF
DNA: TGTGCCACCAGTGATTTGGCTAGCGGGGGCCTCACAGATACGCAGTATTTT

D: -
size: -
V: TRBV27
J: TRBJ1-2
CDR3: CASSSSLELLYGYTF
DNA: TGTGCCAGCAGTTCCTCCCTCGAATTGCTCTATGGCTACACCTTC

D: -
size: -
V: TRBV7-9
J: TRBJ1-2
CDR3: CASSLVMEAGLFFPHGYTF
DNA: TGTGCCAGCAGCTTAGTTATGGAGGCAGGCCTTTTTTTCCCACATGGCTACACCTTC

D: TRBD1
size: -
V: TRBV27
J: TRBJ1-1
CDR3: CASSSPSTGVVGYTEAFF
DNA: TGTGCCAGCAGTTCCCCCTCGACAGGGGTAGTGGGGTACACTGAAGCTTTCTTT

D: -
size: -
V: TRBV4-2
J: TRBJ2-3
CDR3: CASSPPGDTQYF
DNA: TGTGCCAGCAGCCCCCCAGGTGATACGCAGTATTTT

D: TRBD1
size: -
V: TRBV10-2
J: TRBJ1-3
CDR3: CASSNRDRKATIYF
DNA: TGCGCCAGCAGCAACCGGGACAGGAAGGCCACCATATATTTT